The source of this T cell receptor beta chain is a study of cytomegalovirus exposure and HLA in healthy donors. The overall study: Assignment to the Caucasian-associated ancestry cluster applied to around 76% of the approximately 400 genotyped donors. Findings and limits, study-wide: TCR beta chain V- and J-gene trimming was linked, in a later analysis, to a missense variant in DCLRE1C. Rare TCR sequences predominated, though certain public TCRs were found in many donors.

The PCR employed 60 Vbeta primers together with 13 Jbeta primers. Libraries were prepared by immunoSEQ multiplex PCR; TCRdb keeps only in-frame clonotypes and omits some of them. The sample has over 40,000 clones. Donors were ostensibly healthy at sampling, although undocumented immune exposures were probable. This CDR3 has 17 residues. J lost 5 bases, V lost 4 bases, and 10 bases had no gene match. CDR1 and CDR2 (germline): ENHRY, SYGVKD. As to this clone: Its antigen is still unknown.

The chain is built from TRBV10-3 and TRBJ2-2; 10 positions match TRBD2. Sequencing used PBMCs. The clonotype comes from a man between 25 and 39 years old in good health and CMV-seronegative. The CDR3 nucleotides are TGTGCCATCAGTGGCGCTAGCGGGAGTGTTAATACCGGGGAGCTGTTTTTT. This translates into CAISGASGSVNTGELFF.